This T cell receptor beta chain appears in the sequencing data of a study of CD8+ T cells in alopecia areata. Study overall: It was oral tofacitinib, at 5 to 10 mg twice daily, that treated patients received. People stayed on tofacitinib for 6 to 18 months, then stopped the drug for 6 months. Whole-study findings and limits: Relative to normal scalp, lesional scalp, especially alopecia totalis/universalis, showed higher clonality.

cDNA prepared by RNA extraction and subsequent reverse transcription served as the template for sequencing. The data were produced by immunoSEQ multiplex PCR, yet TCRdb's version contains in-frame clones alone and is incomplete. Here the sample spans approximately 91,000 clones, around two fifths being singletons. With 6 bases clipped from V and 3 bases from J, the junction kept 4 bases outside the gene matches. CDR3 size: 13 residues. Germline V gene sequence: CDR1 SQVTM, CDR2 ANQGSEA. There are a few counts of this clone. Its antigen is undetermined. The gene calls are TRBV29-1 and TRBJ2-3, with 9 bases lining up with TRBD1. Sequencing was performed on CD4+ T cells sorted from blood. This sequence was found in a human donor with alopecia areata. The chain's CDR3 is CSVTGGETDTQYF. CDR3 bases: TGCAGCGTGACAGGGGGAGAGACAGATACGCAGTATTTT.